This T cell receptor (beta chain) originates from a study of blood T cells in healthy people across ages. This clonotype was found a few times. A sample-barcoded 5' primer and a J-beta primer mix were used in a second PCR of roughly 6 to 11 cycles. One entry per CDR3 protein, called by TCRdb with MiXCR from the 5' RACE reads. The table shows around 1.7 million distinct CDR3 sequences, with about 28% occurring only once. The germline V gene has CDR1 GTSNPN and CDR2 SVGIG (reference sequence). The CDR3 contains 11 residues. Trimming stripped 2 bases from V and 7 bases from J, with 8 bases between. The chain joins TRBV30 to TRBJ1-2; D not resolved. This receptor was obtained from a woman in her twenties or thirties in good health. The sequenced material came from blood. Here the CDR3 DNA reads TGTGCCTGGAGTCGACTCTTTGGCTACACCTTC. Amino acids: CAWSRLFGYTF.